This is a list of T cell receptor beta chains from one sample in a study of regulatory T cells in long-lasting Graves disease. Each CDR3 protein is one row after TCRdb ran MiXCR on the multiplex PCR reads. The sample shows a few hundred thousand distinct CDR3 sequences, approximately 10% of them seen only once. These data were likewise used in another study, on T cells in Graves' hyperthyroidism and ophthalmopathy.

Sequenced here: peripheral blood mononuclear cells (PBMCs), sampled at new diagnosis, from a patient treated with antithyroid drugs. The receptors derive from a woman between 18 and 29 years old with Graves disease. The CDR3 runs from the conserved cysteine through the conserved F or W. The D gene is left open where the match is weak. Size is stated for part of the rows, as once, few or many counts, or as a class when the clone is expanded.

v_call	j_call	d_call	clone_size	cdr3_nt	cdr3_aa
TRBV12-3/TRBV12-4	TRBJ1-1	NA	many	TGTGCCAGCAGTTCACCGCCGCCCGGGTTGAACACTGAAGCTTTCTTT	CASSSPPPGLNTEAFF
TRBV4-3	TRBJ1-2	NA	many	TGCGCCAGCAGCCAAGATCCCCAGGGTAGGGGGTATGGCTACACCTTC	CASSQDPQGRGYGYTF
TRBV6-2/TRBV6-3	TRBJ2-2	NA	NA	TGTGCCAGCAGAATGGGCAACAGGGTGTCATACGCGAACACCGGGGAGCTGTTTTTT	CASRMGNRVSYANTGELFF
TRBV7-9	TRBJ1-5	TRBD1	many	TGTGCCAGCAGCCAAGGACAGGGGAATCAGCCCCAGCATTTT	CASSQGQGNQPQHF
TRBV13	TRBJ1-2	NA	few	TGTGCCAGCAGCTTATTTGCAGATAACTATGGCTACACCTTC	CASSLFADNYGYTF
TRBV29-1	TRBJ2-1	TRBD1	NA	TGCAGCGTTGAACAGCAGGGGGCCAACAATGAGCAGTTCTTC	CSVEQQGANNEQFF
TRBV27	TRBJ1-5	NA	many	TGTGCCAGCAGCTACACCCCTTACCAGCCCCAGCATTTT	CASSYTPYQPQHF
TRBV12-3/TRBV12-4	TRBJ2-5	NA	many	TGTGCCAGCAGTTCAATTCCCAGGGAGGACGGAGAGACCCAGTACTTC	CASSSIPREDGETQYF
TRBV29-1	TRBJ2-1	NA	NA	TGCAGCGTTGGGGGGTTACAGGGCTTCAATGAGCAGTTCTTC	CSVGGLQGFNEQFF
TRBV20-1	TRBJ2-3	NA	many	TGCAGTGCATCAGGGTACCCAAGAAGCACAGATACGCAGTATTTT	CSASGYPRSTDTQYF
TRBV4-3	TRBJ1-3	TRBD1	many	TGCGCCAGCAGCCAACGACAGGGATCTGGAAACACCATATATTTT	CASSQRQGSGNTIYF
TRBV5-1	TRBJ2-2	NA	many	TGCGCCAGCAGCTACTACGATAACACCGGGGAGCTGTTTTTT	CASSYYDNTGELFF
TRBV10-3	TRBJ2-1	NA	few	TGTGCCGTTCTAGCGAGCTCCTACAATGAGCAGTTCTTC	CAVLASSYNEQFF
TRBV6-1	TRBJ2-1	TRBD2	many	TGTGCCAGCAGCCGAGCGGGAGGGCCGGGTAATGAGCAGTTCTTC	CASSRAGGPGNEQFF